This is a list of T cell receptor beta chains from one sample in a study of tumor-infiltrating lymphocytes in primary liver carcinoma. TCRdb fed the multiplex PCR reads into MiXCR, producing one record per CDR3 protein. The table shows 55,000 to 65,000 distinct CDR3 sequences, with less than 75% occurring only once. The sample was liver tumor tissue from sampling region 2. The receptors were gathered from a middle-aged man with primary liver carcinoma and hepatitis B virus infection. Each CDR3 is given with its conserved first and last residue. Each record gives: clone size, J gene, V gene, D gene, CDR3 protein, CDR3 DNA. A D gene is named only where the DNA matches it firmly. Where a row states a size, it is once, few, many or the class of an expanded clone; other rows omit it.

>.|TRBJ2-7|TRBV6-2/TRBV6-3|.
CVSRERGHEKYF
TGTGTCAGCAGAGAACGAGGTCACGAGAAGTACTTC
>.|TRBJ1-3|TRBV5-1|.
CASSLFAGSGNTIYF
TGCGCCAGCAGCTTGTTCGCGGGCTCTGGAAACACCATATATTTT
>.|TRBJ1-2|TRBV6-1|.
CASSERVSNDCTF
TGTGCCAGTAGTGAACGGGTGTCTAATGACTGCACCTTC
>.|TRBJ2-5|TRBV4-2|.
CAGSPGLRGEAKYF
TGTGCCGGCAGCCCGGGACTCCGGGGAGAGGCCAAGTACTTC
>.|TRBJ2-5|TRBV11-2|TRBD1
CANSLTAGGSRETQYF
TGTGCCAACAGTTTAACAGCAGGGGGCTCGAGGGAGACCCAGTACTTC
>once|TRBJ1-5|TRBV11-2|.
CVSSLVGVSGSNHPQHF
TGTGTCAGCAGCTTAGTAGGGGTATCAGGGAGCAATCATCCCCAGCATTTT
>few|TRBJ2-1|TRBV29-1|TRBD2
CSVGEGGQFF
TGCAGCGTTGGGGAGGGAGGGCAGTTCTTC
>many|TRBJ1-1|TRBV6-2/TRBV6-3|TRBD1
CASSYVTGGPMNTEAFF
TGTGCCAGCAGTTACGTCACAGGGGGGCCCATGAACACTGAAGCTTTCTTT
>.|TRBJ1-3|TRBV12-3/TRBV12-4|.
CASSRAAGGRHTIYF
TGTGCCAGCAGTCGTGCAGCGGGGGGGAGGCACACCATATATTTT
>.|TRBJ2-1|TRBV29-1|TRBD2
CSARLAGGRNEQFF
TGCAGCGCAAGACTAGCGGGAGGTCGGAATGAGCAGTTCTTC
>.|TRBJ2-1|TRBV4-3|TRBD2
CVSSPAGLALNNELFF
TGCGTCAGCAGCCCTGCGGGACTAGCGCTGAACAATGAGCTGTTCTTC
>few|TRBJ2-5|TRBV11-2|TRBD1
CARSLTAGGLGETQYF
TGTGCCAGGAGCTTAACAGCAGGGGGCTTGGGGGAGACCCAATACTTC
>many|TRBJ2-5|TRBV10-2|TRBD1
CASSDLPGGPYQETQYF
TGCGCCAGCAGTGACCTCCCAGGGGGACCGTACCAAGAGACCCAGTACTTC
>.|TRBJ1-3|TRBV4-1|TRBD1
CASSPTGGTGNTIYF
TGCGCCAGCAGTCCTACAGGGGGTACTGGAAACACCATATATTTT
>.|TRBJ2-3|TRBV4-1|TRBD2
CTSSQSIALAGVTDTQYF
TGCACCAGCAGCCAGTCTATTGCCCTAGCGGGAGTCACCGATACGCAGTATTTT
>.|TRBJ1-2|TRBV4-1|TRBD1
CASGQGDRNYGYTF
TGCGCCAGCGGTCAAGGGGACAGAAACTATGGCTACACCTTC
>.|TRBJ2-7|TRBV5-4|.
CASSPGLGEQYF
TGTGCCAGCAGCCCAGGGTTGGGGGAGCAGTATTTC
>.|TRBJ1-2|TRBV29-1|.
CSVHKRAGRGYTF
TGCAGCGTCCACAAAAGGGCAGGGCGAGGCTATACCTTC
>.|TRBJ1-2|TRBV29-1|.
CNVLGGRVYGYTF
TGCAACGTGCTAGGGGGTCGGGTCTATGGCTACACCTTC
>.|TRBJ2-1|TRBV29-1|.
CIALPGGNEHFF
TGCATCGCCCTCCCAGGGGGGAATGAGCACTTCTTC
>few|TRBJ2-5|TRBV29-1|TRBD1
CSVTGAETQYF
TGCAGCGTTACAGGGGCGGAGACCCAGTACTTC
>.|TRBJ2-7|TRBV13|.
CASGRGGPYEQYF
TGTGCCAGCGGGAGAGGAGGACCCTACGAGCAGTACTTC
>.|TRBJ2-6|TRBV4-1|TRBD1
CASSQDPVTGGSSGTTVLTF
TGCGCCAGCAGCCAAGATCCCGTGACAGGGGGTTCCTCTGGGACCACCGTCCTGACTTTC
>.|TRBJ1-2|TRBV11-2|TRBD1
CASCLDRGYGYTF
TGTGCCAGCTGCTTGGACAGGGGCTATGGCTACACCTTC
>.|TRBJ1-2|TRBV12-3/TRBV12-4|TRBD1
CTIGQGVDVYTF
TGTACCATCGGACAGGGGGTCGATGTCTACACCTTC
>.|TRBJ2-5|TRBV6-5|TRBD1
CASTYLTGTGRVQETQYF
TGTGCCAGCACTTACTTAACCGGGACAGGGAGGGTCCAAGAGACCCAGTATTTC
>few|TRBJ1-1|TRBV11-2|.
CASSEGPPIRAFF
TGTGCCAGCAGCGAGGGACCCCCGATAAGAGCCTTCTTT
>.|TRBJ1-5|TRBV12-3/TRBV12-4|.
CASSLGGQSQHF
TGTGCCAGCAGTTTAGGTGGTCAGTCCCAGCATTTT
>.|TRBJ2-5|TRBV5-4|.
CACSENQETQHF
TGTGCCTGCAGCGAGAACCAAGAGACCCAGCACTTC
>.|TRBJ2-2|TRBV10-3|.
CAISESGEIRNTGELFF
TGTGCCATCAGTGAGTCGGGCGAGATCAGGAACACCGGGGAGCTGTTTTTT
>once|TRBJ1-6|TRBV6-5|.
CASSSVTSSYNSPLHF
TGTGCCAGCAGCTCCGTGACGAGCTCCTATAATTCACCCCTCCACTTT
>medium-sized|TRBJ2-2|TRBV6-1|.
CASSEIGWQALDGELFF
TGTGCCAGCAGTGAAATCGGATGGCAGGCCCTCGACGGGGAGCTGTTTTTT
>.|TRBJ2-7|TRBV4-1|.
CACSQDEGGNYEQYF
TGCGCCTGCAGCCAAGATGAGGGCGGGAACTACGAACAGTACTTC
>.|TRBJ2-7|TRBV4-2|.
CASSQGVNDQSF
TGTGCCAGCAGCCAAGGTGTGAACGATCAGAGCTTC
>.|TRBJ2-7|TRBV11-2|.
CASSQGAGRTCEQYF
TGTGCTAGCAGCCAAGGGGCAGGGAGAACCTGCGAGCAGTACTTC
>.|TRBJ1-1|TRBV11-2|.
CARSHPTPEAFF
TGTGCCAGAAGCCATCCTACGCCCGAAGCTTTCTTT
>.|TRBJ1-4|TRBV29-1|.
CSVGWGENLSF
TGCAGCGTCGGTTGGGGGGAAAACCTGTCTTTT
>.|TRBJ2-7|TRBV6-1|.
CASSVMAHRGDEQYF
TGTGCCAGCAGTGTAATGGCACACCGGGGTGACGAGCAGTACTTC
>.|TRBJ2-5|TRBV5-1|TRBD1
CASSPDRVGQETQYF
TGCGCCAGCAGCCCGGACAGGGTGGGGCAAGAGACCCAATACTTC
>.|TRBJ2-5|TRBV12-3/TRBV12-4|TRBD2
CASSLTVGGAHYF
TGTGCCAGCAGTTTAACGGTCGGGGGGGCCCATTACTTC
>.|TRBJ1-5|TRBV6-1|.
CASSEAREKALQHF
TGTGCCAGCAGTGAGGCGAGGGAAAAGGCGCTCCAACATTTT
>.|TRBJ1-2|TRBV6-5|.
CASSYGVSYGYTF
TGTGCCAGCAGTTACGGGGTGAGCTATGGCTACACTTTC
>.|TRBJ2-3|TRBV5-4|TRBD2
CASSLDETSTDMQCF
TGTGCCAGCAGCTTGGACGAGACTAGCACAGATATGCAGTGTTTT
>.|TRBJ2-2|TRBV12-3/TRBV12-4|.
CASSHLSGAGELFF
TGTGCCAGCAGCCACCTTAGTGGGGCCGGGGAGCTGTTTTTT
>.|TRBJ2-1|TRBV6-5|TRBD2
CANSRSGLVGVQFF
TGTGCCAACAGCCGATCGGGACTAGTTGGTGTGCAGTTCTTC
>.|TRBJ2-1|TRBV11-2|TRBD2
CASSFSGPLDNERFF
TGTGCCAGCAGCTTTAGCGGGCCACTCGACAATGAGCGCTTCTTC
>.|TRBJ1-2|TRBV12-3/TRBV12-4|.
CVSSLVVGYDYTF
TGTGTCAGCAGTTTAGTCGTCGGCTATGACTACACCTTC
>few|TRBJ2-7|TRBV10-2|.
CASSPGTSYEQYF
TGCGCCAGCAGTCCGGGAACATCCTACGAGCAGTACTTC
>.|TRBJ1-2|TRBV29-1|.
CSVRDPGQDNGYTF
TGCAGCGTGCGGGACCCGGGCCAGGACAATGGCTACACCTTC
>.|TRBJ2-7|TRBV2|TRBD1
CAIRDRRSYEQYF
TGTGCCATTCGGGACAGGCGCTCCTACGAGCAGTACTTC
>.|TRBJ1-4|TRBV13|TRBD1
CASSPNRGKLFF
TGTGCCAGCAGCCCTAACAGGGGAAAACTGTTTTTT
>.|TRBJ2-4|TRBV6-5|.
CASKKRGVGKNIEYF
TGTGCCAGCAAGAAAAGGGGAGTGGGCAAAAACATTGAGTACTTC
>.|TRBJ2-7|TRBV6-2/TRBV6-3|.
CASSYSRTAACERYF
TGTGCCAGCAGTTACTCGAGGACAGCAGCCTGCGAGCGGTACTTC
>.|TRBJ2-2|TRBV4-2|.
CVGSQTRGTTRELFF
TGTGTCGGCAGCCAAACCCGGGGCACAACCCGGGAGCTGTTTTTT
>.|TRBJ2-5|TRBV29-1|.
CSVEGLNKETLYF
TGCAGCGTTGAGGGACTTAACAAAGAGACCCTGTATTTC